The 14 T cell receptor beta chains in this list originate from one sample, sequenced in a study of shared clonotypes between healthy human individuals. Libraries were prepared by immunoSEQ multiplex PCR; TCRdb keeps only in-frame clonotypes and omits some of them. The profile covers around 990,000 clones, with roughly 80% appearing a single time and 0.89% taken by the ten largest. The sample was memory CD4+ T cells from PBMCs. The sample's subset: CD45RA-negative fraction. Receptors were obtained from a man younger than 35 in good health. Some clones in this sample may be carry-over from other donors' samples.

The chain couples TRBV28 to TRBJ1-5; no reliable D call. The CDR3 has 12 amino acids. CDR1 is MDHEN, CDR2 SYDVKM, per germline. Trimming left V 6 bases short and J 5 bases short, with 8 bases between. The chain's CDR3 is CASRSTDQPQHF. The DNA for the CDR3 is TGTGCCAGCAGATCTACCGATCAGCCCCAGCATTTT.

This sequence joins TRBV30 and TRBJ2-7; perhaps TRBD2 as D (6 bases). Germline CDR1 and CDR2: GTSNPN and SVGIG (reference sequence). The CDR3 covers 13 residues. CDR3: CAQNPPGVYEQYF. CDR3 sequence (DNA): TGTGCTCAGAACCCACCGGGGGTCTACGAGCAGTACTTC. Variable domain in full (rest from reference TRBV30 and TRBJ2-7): SQTIHQWPATLVQPVGSPLSLECTVEGTSNPNLYWYRQAAGRGLQLLFYSVGIGQISSEVPQNLSASRPQDRQFILSSKKLLLSDSGFYLCAQNPPGVYEQYFGPGTRLTVT.

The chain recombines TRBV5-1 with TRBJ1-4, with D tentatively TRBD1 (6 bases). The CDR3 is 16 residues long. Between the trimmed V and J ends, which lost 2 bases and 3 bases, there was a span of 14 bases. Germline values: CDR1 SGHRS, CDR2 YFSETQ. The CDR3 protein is CASSFRGSGANEKLFF. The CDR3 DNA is TGCGCCAGCAGCTTCAGGGGTTCTGGAGCTAATGAAAAACTGTTTTTT.

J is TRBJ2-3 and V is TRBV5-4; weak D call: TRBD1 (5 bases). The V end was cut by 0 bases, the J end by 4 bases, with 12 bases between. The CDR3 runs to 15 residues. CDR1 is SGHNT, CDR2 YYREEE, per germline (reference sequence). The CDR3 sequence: CASSLGGPRADTQYF. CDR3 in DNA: TGTGCCAGCAGCTTGGGCGGACCCAGGGCAGATACGCAGTATTTT.

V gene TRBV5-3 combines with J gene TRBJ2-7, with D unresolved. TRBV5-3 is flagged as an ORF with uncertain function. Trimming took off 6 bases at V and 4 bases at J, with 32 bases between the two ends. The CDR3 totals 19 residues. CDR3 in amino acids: CARTKTRADLAEGAYEQYF. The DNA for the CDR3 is TGTGCCAGAACCAAAACGAGAGCCGATCTTGCGGAAGGAGCTTACGAGCAGTACTTC.

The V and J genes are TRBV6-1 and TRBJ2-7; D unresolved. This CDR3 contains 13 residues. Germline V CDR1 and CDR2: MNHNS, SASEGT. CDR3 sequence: CVTQRVGPPEQYF. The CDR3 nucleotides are TGTGTCACCCAAAGAGTGGGTCCTCCCGAGCAGTACTTC.

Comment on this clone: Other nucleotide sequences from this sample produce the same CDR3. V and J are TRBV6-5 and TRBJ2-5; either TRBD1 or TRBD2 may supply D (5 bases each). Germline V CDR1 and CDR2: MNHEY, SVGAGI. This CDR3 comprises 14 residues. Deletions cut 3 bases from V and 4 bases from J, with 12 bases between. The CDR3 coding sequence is TGTGCCAGCAGTTATTCATCAGGGAGAGAGACCCAGTACTTC. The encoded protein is CASSYSSGRETQYF.

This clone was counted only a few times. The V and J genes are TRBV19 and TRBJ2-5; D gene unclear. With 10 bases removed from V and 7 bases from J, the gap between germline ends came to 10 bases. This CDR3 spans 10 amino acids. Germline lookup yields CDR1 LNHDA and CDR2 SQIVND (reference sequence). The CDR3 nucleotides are TGTGCCAACTTCAAGGCGACCCAGTACTTC. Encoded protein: CANFKATQYF.

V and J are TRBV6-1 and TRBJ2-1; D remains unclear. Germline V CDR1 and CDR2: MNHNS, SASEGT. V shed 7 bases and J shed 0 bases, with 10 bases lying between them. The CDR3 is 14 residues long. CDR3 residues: CASMVLSSYNEQFF. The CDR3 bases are TGTGCCAGCATGGTTTTAAGCTCCTACAATGAGCAGTTCTTC.

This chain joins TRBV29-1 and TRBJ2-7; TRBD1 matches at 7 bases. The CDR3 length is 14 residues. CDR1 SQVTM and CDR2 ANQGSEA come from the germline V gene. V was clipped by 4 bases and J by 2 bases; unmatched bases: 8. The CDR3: CSVGPRTGTYEQYF. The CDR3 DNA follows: TGCAGCGTTGGCCCCCGGACAGGAACCTACGAGCAGTACTTC.

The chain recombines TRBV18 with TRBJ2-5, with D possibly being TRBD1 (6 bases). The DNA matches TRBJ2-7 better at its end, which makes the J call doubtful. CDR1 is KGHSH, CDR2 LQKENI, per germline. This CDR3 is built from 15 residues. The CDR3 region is CASSPRPGQIYEQYF. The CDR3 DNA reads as TGTGCCAGCTCACCACGCCCGGGACAAATCTACGAGCAGTACTTC.

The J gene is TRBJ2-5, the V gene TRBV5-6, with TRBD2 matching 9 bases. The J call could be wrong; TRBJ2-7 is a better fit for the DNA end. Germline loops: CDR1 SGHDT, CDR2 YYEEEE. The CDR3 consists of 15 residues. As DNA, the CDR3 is TGTGCCAGCAGCCGGGGACTAGCCGGACTCTACGAGCAGTACTTC. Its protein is CASSRGLAGLYEQYF.

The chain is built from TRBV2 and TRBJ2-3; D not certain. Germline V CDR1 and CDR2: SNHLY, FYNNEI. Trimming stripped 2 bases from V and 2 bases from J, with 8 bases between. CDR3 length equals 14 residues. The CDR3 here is CASSENRVTDTQYF. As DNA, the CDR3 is TGTGCCAGCAGTGAAAACCGGGTCACAGATACGCAGTATTTT.

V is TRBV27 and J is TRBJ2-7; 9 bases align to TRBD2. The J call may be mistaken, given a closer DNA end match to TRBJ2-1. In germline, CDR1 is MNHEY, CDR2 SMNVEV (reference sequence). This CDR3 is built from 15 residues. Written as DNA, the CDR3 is TGTGCCAGCAACGATGCTTGGCGGGAGGGGAATGAGCAGTTCTTC. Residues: CASNDAWREGNEQFF.